This paragraph covers one T cell receptor beta chain sequence. The source of the sample is a study of blood T cell repertoires in COVID-19. Seattle researchers signed up patients amid active infection and tracked them longitudinally. The V gene's germline CDR1 is LGHDT and CDR2 YNNKEL (reference sequence). The CDR3 loop spans 14 amino acids. V was clipped by 4 bases and J by 7 bases; unmatched bases: 3. Profiling relied on immunoSEQ multiplex PCR, and the TCRdb table lists in-frame clones only, not all of them. The sample has 290,000 or so clones, approximately 93% seen once. This receptor was identified in a woman in her twenties or thirties with COVID-19, enrolled during active disease. The sample taken for sequencing was peripheral blood. V and J are TRBV3-1 (or the pseudogene TRBV3-2) and TRBJ1-4, with 10 bases matching TRBD1. The CDR3 region has the DNA TGTGCCAGCAGCCGTAGACAGGGGGCTGAAAAACTGTTTTTT. It translates to CASSRRQGAEKLFF.